The present T cell receptor (beta chain) was sequenced within a study of blood T cell repertoires in COVID-19. About the research overall: T cells, B-cell-depleted T cells, or PBMCs provided the cDNA or gDNA that served as material.

Clones were read by immunoSEQ multiplex PCR, and TCRdb kept only the in-frame ones, dropping some. The sample includes about 200,000 clones, roughly 92% of them seen just once. V was pared by 6 bases and J by 1 base, with 13 bases between. Germline V gene lookup returns CDR1 SNHLY and CDR2 FYNNEI. The CDR3 spans 15 residues. The clonotype comes from a man aged 30 to 45 with COVID-19, enrolled during active disease. This rearrangement joins TRBV2 to TRBJ1-5; a weak D match, TRBD1 (5 bases). Sequencing used peripheral blood. The DNA of the CDR3 is TGTGCCAGCAGCCAGGAGGAGGGGAGCAATCAGCCCCAGCATTTT. It translates to CASSQEEGSNQPQHF.